These 30 T cell receptor beta chains came from one sample sequenced in a study of blood T cells in healthy people across ages. A second PCR, run for about 7 to 11 cycles, used a sample-barcoded 5' primer plus a J-beta primer mix. TCRdb re-analysed the 5' RACE reads in MiXCR, keeping a single row per CDR3 protein. The data hold roughly 680,000 distinct CDR3 sequences, with 49% observed a single time. Sequenced sample: blood. These receptor sequences come from an older woman in good health.

Concerning this clonotype: A junction boundary mismatches the germline segment, possibly from a read error. The chain is built from TRBV24-1 and TRBJ2-1, with 9 bases aligning to TRBD1. CDR3 length: 16 amino acids. Germline CDR1 KGHDR, CDR2 SFDVKD. The CDR3: CATRDLGDRDHNEQFF. CDR3 nucleotides: TGTGCCACCAGGGATTTGGGGGACAGGGATCACAATGAGCAGTTCTTC.

This clonotype was observed a few times. This chain links TRBV6-2 or TRBV6-3 with TRBJ2-7; 7 bases map to TRBD1. With 6 bases clipped from V and 1 base from J, the junction kept 3 bases outside the gene matches. Germline CDR1 reads MNHEY; CDR2 reads SVGEGT. CDR3 length equals 13 residues. CDR3 loop: CASRWDSSYEQYF. For the CDR3, the DNA is TGTGCCAGCAGATGGGACAGTTCCTACGAGCAGTACTTC.

The rearrangement joins TRBV5-1 to TRBJ2-6, with 8 bases matching TRBD1. The CDR3 sequence is 20 residues long. Germline trimming cut 4 bases from V and 0 bases from J; bases unmatched to any gene: 15. Germline CDR1 and CDR2: SGHRS and YFSETQ. CDR3 nucleotides: TGCGCCAGCAGCCCCAGACAGGGGTCAGTCTCACGCTCTGGGGCCAACGTCCTGACTTTC. Residues: CASSPRQGSVSRSGANVLTF.

This clonotype was detected only a few times. The chain has TRBV12-3 or TRBV12-4 and TRBJ2-7; D is uncertain. V was trimmed by 3 bases and J by 3 bases, leaving 12 bases between them. The CDR3 extends over 14 amino acids. The CDR3: CASSFGQNFYEQYF. In DNA form, the CDR3 reads TGTGCCAGCAGTTTTGGGCAGAACTTCTACGAGCAGTACTTC.

This chain connects TRBV18 to TRBJ2-7; possibly TRBD2 for D (6 bases). Trimming pared 1 base from V and 6 bases from J, leaving 13 bases between. Germline V gene data show CDR1 as KGHSH and CDR2 as LQKENI. The CDR3 length is 14 residues. Here the CDR3 DNA reads TGTGCCAGCTCACCACGGGACTCCTCTACCGAGCAGTACTTC. This gives the protein CASSPRDSSTEQYF. Drawing the rest from reference TRBV18 and TRBJ2-7, the complete variable domain is NAGVMQNPRHLVRRRGQEARLRCSPMKGHSHVYWYRQLPEEGLKFMVYLQKENIIDESGMPKERFSAEFPKEGPSILRIQQVVRGDSAAYFCASSPRDSSTEQYFGPGTRLTVT.

This chain joins TRBV6-1 and TRBJ2-5, with a possible D match to TRBD2 (6 bases). The V gene lost 7 bases and the J gene lost 2 bases, with 14 bases spanning the gap. Germline V gene sequence: CDR1 MNHNS, CDR2 SASEGT. This CDR3 comprises 14 residues. In DNA, the CDR3 is TGTGCCAGCACTGGATCGGCGGGACAAGAGACCCAGTACTTC. Translated, it gives CASTGSAGQETQYF.

V gene TRBV24-1 combines with J gene TRBJ1-2; D is ambiguous. This CDR3 region has 13 residues. Germline V gene sequence: CDR1 KGHDR, CDR2 SFDVKD. Trimming cost V 7 bases and J 4 bases, with 12 bases left between them. CDR3 in amino acids: CATSSGYSYGYTF. For the CDR3, the DNA is TGTGCCACCAGCTCGGGGTATAGCTATGGCTACACCTTC.

The V and J genes are TRBV5-6 and TRBJ2-1; 14 nucleotides agree with TRBD2. The J call may not be correct, given that the DNA end is closer to TRBJ2-7. The CDR3 loop spans 20 amino acids. Germline V CDR1 and CDR2: SGHDT, YYEEEE. The CDR3 is CASSLRGLAGVVLRGNEQYF. CDR3 DNA sequence: TGTGCCAGCAGCTTGAGGGGACTAGCGGGAGTTGTTCTTCGGGGCAATGAGCAGTACTTC.

This sequence joins TRBV7-2 and TRBJ2-1; 9 bases align to TRBD1. CDR3 size: 15 residues. Germline CDR1 SGHTA, CDR2 FQGNSA. Trimming removed 5 bases from V and 0 bases from J; junction bases left unmatched: 2. CDR3 in DNA: TGTGCCAGCAGCCAACAGGGGGCCTCCTACAATGAGCAGTTCTTC. Encoded protein: CASSQQGASYNEQFF.

This chain joins TRBV2 and TRBJ1-1; D perhaps matches TRBD1 (6 bases). Trimming removed 6 bases from V and 8 bases from J, with 10 bases in between. The CDR3 consists of 11 residues. Germline CDR1 is SNHLY and CDR2 is FYNNEI. The CDR3 is CASRTTGEAFF. The CDR3 nucleotides read TGTGCCAGCAGGACAACAGGGGAAGCTTTCTTT.

The table lists this clonotype with a count of one. The CDR3 here is CASSPPGTSPYNEQFF. In DNA form, the CDR3 reads TGTGCCAGCAGCCCTCCCGGGACTAGCCCCTACAATGAGCAGTTCTTC. The V call is TRBV9, the J call TRBJ2-1; 9 bases match TRBD2. With 4 bases clipped from V and 2 bases from J, the junction kept 7 bases outside the gene matches. Germline V lookup: CDR1 SGDLS, CDR2 YYNGEE. The CDR3 spans 16 residues.

The chain links TRBV20-1 to TRBJ2-5; D uncertain. CDR3 length: 12 amino acids. The V end was cut by 5 bases, the J end by 11 bases, with 18 bases between. Germline values: CDR1 DFQATT, CDR2 SNEGSKA (reference sequence). Here the CDR3 reads CSAAEPSNEQYF. The CDR3 DNA sequence: TGCAGTGCTGCAGAGCCATCGAATGAGCAGTACTTC.

Only a few counts were recorded for this clonotype. The CDR3 sequence is CASSQSQSYEQYF. In DNA form, the CDR3 reads TGCGCCAGCAGCCAAAGTCAATCCTACGAGCAGTACTTC. The gene calls are TRBV4-3 and TRBJ2-7; D ambiguous. This CDR3 has 13 amino acids. The germline V and J ends were trimmed by 2 bases and 1 base, with 6 bases remaining between them. CDR1 and CDR2 (germline): LGHNA, YSLEER.

There are a few counts of this clonotype. The chain is built from TRBV5-1 and TRBJ2-1, with 11 bases that match TRBD1. Germline V CDR1 and CDR2: SGHRS, YFSETQ. V lost 6 bases and J lost 8; bases outside the gene matches: 10. The CDR3 loop spans 15 amino acids. CDR3 sequence reads: CASKSGTGGYYEQFF. In DNA form, the CDR3 reads TGCGCCAGCAAATCCGGGACAGGGGGGTACTATGAGCAGTTCTTC.

This clonotype was seen at least ten times. The junction differs from germline at one of its ends, possibly a read error. The chain carries TRBV5-1 and TRBJ2-7, with 11 bases matching TRBD2. The V gene's germline CDR1 is SGHRS and CDR2 YFSETQ. This CDR3 region has 14 residues. The CDR3 nucleotides read TGTGCCAGCAGTTTAGCGGGAGGGTCCTACGAGCAGTACTTC. Translation gives CASSLAGGSYEQYF.

This CDR3 is CASTLAGGYYEQYF. CDR3 DNA sequence: TGTGCCAGCACCCTAGCGGGAGGTTACTACGAGCAGTACTTC. The rearrangement uses TRBV6-6 and TRBJ2-7, with TRBD2 matching 11 bases. The CDR3 length is 14 residues. V was pared by 7 bases and J by 3 bases, with 5 bases of the junction left unmatched. Germline V lookup: CDR1 MNHNY, CDR2 SVGAGI (reference sequence).

The chain combines TRBV6-2 or TRBV6-3 with TRBJ2-7; D remains ambiguous. V lost 0 bases to trimming and J lost 0 bases, with 6 bases between them. Germline V gene data show CDR1 as MNHEY and CDR2 as SVGEGT. The CDR3 is 14 amino acids. CDR3 bases: TGTGCCAGCAGTTACTCGGTCAACTCCTACGAGCAGTACTTC. Its translation: CASSYSVNSYEQYF.

This clonotype was detected a few times. The V gene is TRBV4-3, the J gene TRBJ2-3, with 12 bases aligning to TRBD1. The V and J ends lost 0 bases and 3 bases, in that order; junction bases with no gene match: 7. The germline CDR1 and CDR2 sequences are LGHNA and YSLEER. The CDR3 has 18 residues. The CDR3: CASSQDWGQGASTDTQYF. The CDR3 DNA follows: TGCGCCAGCAGCCAAGATTGGGGACAGGGGGCATCGACAGATACGCAGTATTTT.

The CDR3 region has the DNA TGCGCCAGCAGCCACAGACCAGTTGATACGCAGTATTTT. It yields the protein CASSHRPVDTQYF. V and J are TRBV5-1 and TRBJ2-3; no clear D gene. Germline V gene sequence: CDR1 SGHRS, CDR2 YFSETQ. CDR3 size: 13 residues. V lost 4 bases to trimming and J lost 6 bases, with 12 bases between them.

The sample holds a few counts of this clonotype. The chain joins TRBV7-9 to TRBJ2-6, with unresolved D. This CDR3 has 14 residues. CDR1 and CDR2 from the germline V gene are SEHNR and FQNEAQ (reference sequence). The germline V and J ends were trimmed by 6 bases and 4 bases, with 10 bases remaining between them. The CDR3 here is CASSSAAGANVLTF. CDR3 bases: TGTGCCAGCAGTTCGGCGGCCGGGGCCAACGTCCTGACTTTC.

The rearrangement uses TRBV15 and TRBJ2-5; perhaps TRBD2 as D (5 bases). The J call may be mistaken, given a closer DNA end match to TRBJ2-7. Germline V gene sequence: CDR1 LNHNV, CDR2 YYDKDF (reference sequence). CDR3 length equals 14 residues. In nucleotides, the CDR3 is TGTGCCACCAGCAGAGTCGACTACCCCTACGAGCAGTACTTC. This codes for CATSRVDYPYEQYF.

This clonotype has just one count. The CDR3 protein is CASGGTGNYGYTF. The CDR3 region has the DNA TGCGCCAGCGGCGGCACTGGGAACTATGGCTACACCTTC. This chain uses TRBV5-1 with TRBJ1-2; no reliable D call. This CDR3 has 13 residues. V lost 7 bases to trimming and J lost 2 bases, with 12 bases between them. From germline, CDR1 is SGHRS and CDR2 YFSETQ. Complete variable domain (other parts from reference TRBV5-1 and TRBJ1-2): KAGVTQTPRYLIKTRGQQVTLSCSPISGHRSVSWYQQTPGQGLQFLFEYFSETQRNKGNFPGRFSGRQFSNSRSEMNVSTLELGDSALYLCASGGTGNYGYTFGSGTRLTVV.

The chain uses TRBV11-1 and TRBJ2-7; possibly TRBD1 for D (6 bases). The length of the CDR3 is 15 residues. Germline V gives CDR1 SGHAT, CDR2 FQDESV (reference sequence). V was trimmed by 2 bases and J by 3 bases, leaving 14 bases between them. This CDR3 is CASSLTQGSHYEQYF. CDR3 coding DNA: TGTGCCAGCAGCTTAACCCAGGGGTCCCACTACGAGCAGTACTTC.

This chain links TRBV9 with TRBJ2-5; 10 bases are shared with TRBD2. The CDR3 covers 18 residues. With V trimmed by 2 bases and J by 4 bases, 14 bases remained unmatched. Germline V gene lookup returns CDR1 SGDLS and CDR2 YYNGEE. The CDR3 region has the DNA TGTGCCAGCAGCGTCTCTAGCGGGAGAAGCGGGCGAGGAGAGACCCAGTACTTC. As protein: CASSVSSGRSGRGETQYF. Full variable domain (missing parts from reference TRBV9 and TRBJ2-5): DSGVTQTPKHLITATGQRVTLRCSPRSGDLSVYWYQQSLDQGLQFLIQYYNGEERAKGNILERFSAQQFPDLHSELNLSSLELGDSALYFCASSVSSGRSGRGETQYFGPGTRLLVL.

The V and J genes are TRBV20-1 and TRBJ2-7; D is possibly TRBD1 (5 bases). CDR3 length: 15 amino acids. Germline loops: CDR1 DFQATT, CDR2 SNEGSKA (reference sequence). Trimming stripped 5 bases from V and 1 base from J, with 18 bases between. CDR3 DNA: TGCAGTGCTTTAAGATCCGACAGCAAGTCCTACGAGCAGTACTTC. Its protein is CSALRSDSKSYEQYF.

V usage is TRBV6-5 and J usage is TRBJ2-7; D gene ambiguous. V was shortened by 0 bases and J by 4 bases, with 19 bases between the two germline ends. This CDR3 has 17 residues. CDR1 is MNHEY, CDR2 SVGAGI, per germline. CDR3 amino acids: CASSYSTDVFGVYEQYF. DNA of the CDR3: TGTGCCAGCAGTTACTCCACAGATGTTTTTGGAGTTTACGAGCAGTACTTC.

The chain has TRBV5-1 and TRBJ2-3; TRBD2 matches 7 bases. The V gene end was trimmed by 5 bases and the J gene end by 0 bases; junction bases not matched to a gene: 15. Germline CDR1 is SGHRS and CDR2 is YFSETQ. The CDR3 totals 18 residues. CDR3 DNA: TGCGCCAGCAGAAATTTAGGGAAGGCTAGCGGTAGCACAGATACGCAGTATTTT. It yields the protein CASRNLGKASGSTDTQYF.

Notes on this clonotype: A much larger clone sits a single nucleotide away, making a read error possible. The rearrangement links TRBV29-1 to TRBJ2-1, with D perhaps given as TRBD1 or TRBD2 (5 bases each). The end of the DNA aligns better with TRBJ2-7, so the J call may be wrong. Germline V lookup: CDR1 SQVTM, CDR2 ANQGSEA. CDR3 length: 13 residues. The CDR3 spells CSAVGETYNEQYF. Written as DNA, the CDR3 is TGCAGCGCCGTGGGGGAGACTTACAATGAGCAGTACTTC.

The V gene is TRBV7-8, the J gene TRBJ2-2, with 7 bases matching TRBD1. From germline, CDR1 is SGHVS and CDR2 FQNEAQ. CDR3 length: 15 residues. The junction had 3 bases not matched to a gene; V was cut back by 5 bases and J by 0 bases. In DNA form, the CDR3 reads TGTGCCAGCAGCCCGCAGGGGGCGAACACCGGGGAGCTGTTTTTT. The encoded protein is CASSPQGANTGELFF.

The chain joins TRBV20-1 to TRBJ2-7; D is perhaps TRBD1 (5 bases). Germline V CDR1 and CDR2: DFQATT, SNEGSKA (reference sequence). The ends were cut back, 3 bases at V and 1 base at J, with 16 bases in the middle. The CDR3 totals 15 residues. The CDR3 region is CSASPGNVESYEQYF. CDR3 nucleotides: TGCAGTGCTAGTCCAGGGAACGTAGAGTCCTACGAGCAGTACTTC.